This note documents a single T cell receptor beta chain sequence. The data are from a study of chemoradiotherapy in HPV16-positive cancers. The V gene lost 4 bases and the J gene lost 1 base, with 16 bases spanning the gap. Germline V gives CDR1 SEHNR, CDR2 FQNEAQ (reference sequence). This CDR3 contains 17 residues. Profiled with immunoSEQ multiplex PCR; TCRdb holds only in-frame clones, not every one. Of approximately 30,000 clones listed, over 90% are singletons. The receptor was isolated from a human donor with HPV-associated anogenital cancer. Sequencing used blood, obtained from a patient who underwent chemoradiotherapy. The chain carries TRBV7-9 and TRBJ2-2; D perhaps matches TRBD1 (5 bases). As DNA, the CDR3 is TGTGCCAGCAGCTCTCACTTTGTCAGGGAGAACACCGGGGAGCTGTTTTTT. It encodes CASSSHFVRENTGELFF.